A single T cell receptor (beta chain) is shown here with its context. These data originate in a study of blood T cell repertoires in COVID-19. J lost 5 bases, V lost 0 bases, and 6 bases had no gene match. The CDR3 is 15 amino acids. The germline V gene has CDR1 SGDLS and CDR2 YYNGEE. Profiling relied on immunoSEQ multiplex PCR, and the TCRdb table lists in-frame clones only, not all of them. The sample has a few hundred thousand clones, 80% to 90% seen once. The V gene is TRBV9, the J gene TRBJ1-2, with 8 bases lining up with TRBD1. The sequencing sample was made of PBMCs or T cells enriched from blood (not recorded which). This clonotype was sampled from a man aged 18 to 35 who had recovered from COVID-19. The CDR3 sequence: CASSVAQGARYGYTF. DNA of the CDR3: TGTGCCAGCAGCGTAGCCCAGGGGGCGCGTTATGGCTACACCTTC.